The next 2 T cell receptor beta chains were all read from a single sample in a study of T cell repertoires in cytomegalovirus infection. TCRdb re-called the reads through MiXCR, storing one row per CDR3 protein. Altogether some 400,000 distinct CDR3 sequences are present, about 33% being singletons, with the ten largest covering approximately 13%. Sequencing was performed on PBMCs. The source is a human donor in good health (CMV status not recorded). Some clones in this sample may be carry-over from other donors' samples.

The chain couples TRBV5-6 to TRBJ2-5; 9 nucleotides agree with TRBD1. CDR1 and CDR2 from the germline V gene are SGHDT and YYEEEE. The V segment lost 3 bases and the J segment 2 bases; nucleotides outside the gene matches: 8. The CDR3 extends over 16 amino acids. The CDR3 is CASSWKSGTGQETQYF. Written as DNA, the CDR3 is TGTGCCAGCAGCTGGAAGTCCGGGACAGGGCAAGAGACCCAGTACTTC. Combining the CDR3 with reference TRBV5-6 and TRBJ2-5 gives the whole variable domain DAGVTQSPTHLIKTRGQQVTLRCSPKSGHDTVSWYQQALGQGPQFIFQYYEEEERQRGNFPDRFSGHQFPNYSSELNVNALLLGDSALYLCASSWKSGTGQETQYFGPGTRLLVL.

Concerning this clonotype: A much more abundant neighbour one base away suggests this may be a read error. The chain is built from TRBV7-2 and TRBJ2-7; D not resolved. The CDR3 covers 13 residues. Per germline, CDR1 SGHTA and CDR2 FQGNSA. This CDR3 is CASSLSRLHEHYF. The CDR3 DNA reads TGTGCCAGCAGCTTATCAAGGCTCCACGAGCATTACTTC.